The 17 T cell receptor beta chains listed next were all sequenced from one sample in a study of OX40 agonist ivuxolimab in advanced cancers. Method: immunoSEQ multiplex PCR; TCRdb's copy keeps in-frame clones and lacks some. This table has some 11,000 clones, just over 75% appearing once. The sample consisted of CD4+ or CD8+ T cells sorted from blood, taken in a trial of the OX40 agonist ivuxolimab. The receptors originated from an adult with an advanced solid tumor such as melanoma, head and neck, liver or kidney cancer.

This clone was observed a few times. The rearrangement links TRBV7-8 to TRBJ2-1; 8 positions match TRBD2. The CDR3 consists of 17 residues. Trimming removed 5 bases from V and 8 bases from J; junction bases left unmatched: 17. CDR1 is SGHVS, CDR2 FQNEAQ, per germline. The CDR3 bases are TGTGCCAGCAGCCGACTTCTCGGGTCTAGCGGGCGGGATGAGCAGTTCTTC. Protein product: CASSRLLGSSGRDEQFF.

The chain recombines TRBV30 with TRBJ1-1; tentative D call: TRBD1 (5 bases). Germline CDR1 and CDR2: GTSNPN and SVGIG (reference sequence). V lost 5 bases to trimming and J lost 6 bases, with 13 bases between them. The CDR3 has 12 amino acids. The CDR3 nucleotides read TGTGCCTGGGGACACCCGGGCGCTGAAGCTTTCTTT. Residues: CAWGHPGAEAFF. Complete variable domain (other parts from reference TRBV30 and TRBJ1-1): SQTIHQWPATLVQPVGSPLSLECTVEGTSNPNLYWYRQAAGRGLQLLFYSVGIGQISSEVPQNLSASRPQDRQFILSSKKLLLSDSGFYLCAWGHPGAEAFFGQGTRLTVV.

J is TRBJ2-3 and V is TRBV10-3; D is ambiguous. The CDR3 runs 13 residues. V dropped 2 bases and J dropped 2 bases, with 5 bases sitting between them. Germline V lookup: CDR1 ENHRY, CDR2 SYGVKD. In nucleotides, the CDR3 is TGTGCCATCAGTGAGCCTTACACAGATACGCAGTATTTT. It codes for CAISEPYTDTQYF.

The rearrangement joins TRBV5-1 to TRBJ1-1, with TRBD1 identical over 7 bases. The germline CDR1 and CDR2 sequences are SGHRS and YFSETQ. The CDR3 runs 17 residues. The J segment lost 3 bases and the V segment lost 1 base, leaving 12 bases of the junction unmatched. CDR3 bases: TGCGCCAGCAGCTTGTGGAGGGGGCCTGATGAAGACACTGAAGCTTTCTTT. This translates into CASSLWRGPDEDTEAFF. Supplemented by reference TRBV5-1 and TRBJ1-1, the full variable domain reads KAGVTQTPRYLIKTRGQQVTLSCSPISGHRSVSWYQQTPGQGLQFLFEYFSETQRNKGNFPGRFSGRQFSNSRSEMNVSTLELGDSALYLCASSLWRGPDEDTEAFFGQGTRLTVV.

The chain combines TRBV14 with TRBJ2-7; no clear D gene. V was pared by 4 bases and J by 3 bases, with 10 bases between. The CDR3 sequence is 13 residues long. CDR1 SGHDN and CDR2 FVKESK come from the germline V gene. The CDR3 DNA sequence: TGTGCCAGCAGCCCCTCATCCCTCTACGAGCAGTACTTC. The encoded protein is CASSPSSLYEQYF.

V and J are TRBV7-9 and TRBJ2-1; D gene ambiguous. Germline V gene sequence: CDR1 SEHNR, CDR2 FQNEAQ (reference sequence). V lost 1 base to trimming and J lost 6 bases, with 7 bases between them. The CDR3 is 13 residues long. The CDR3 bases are TGTGCCAGCAGCTTAGGTTGGGCCAATGAGCAGTTCTTC. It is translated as CASSLGWANEQFF.

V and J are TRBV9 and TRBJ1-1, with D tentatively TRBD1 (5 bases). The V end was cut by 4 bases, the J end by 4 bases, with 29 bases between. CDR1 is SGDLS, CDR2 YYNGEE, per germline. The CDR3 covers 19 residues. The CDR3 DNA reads TGTGCCAGCAGCCGGCTTACGACCGTTAGCTGGGGGGGAGGCACTGAAGCTTTCTTT. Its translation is CASSRLTTVSWGGGTEAFF.

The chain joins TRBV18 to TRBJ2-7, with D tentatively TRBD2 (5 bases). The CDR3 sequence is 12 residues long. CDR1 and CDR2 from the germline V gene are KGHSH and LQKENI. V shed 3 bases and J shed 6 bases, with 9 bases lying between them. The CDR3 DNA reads TGTGCCAGCTCACCCCGAGGGCCCGAGCAGTACTTC. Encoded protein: CASSPRGPEQYF.

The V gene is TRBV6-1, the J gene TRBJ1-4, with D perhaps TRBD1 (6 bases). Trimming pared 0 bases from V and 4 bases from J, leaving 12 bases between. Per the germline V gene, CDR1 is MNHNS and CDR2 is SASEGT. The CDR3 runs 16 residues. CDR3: CASSEATGRGNEKLFF. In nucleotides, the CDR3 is TGTGCCAGCAGTGAAGCAACAGGCAGGGGTAATGAAAAACTGTTTTTT.

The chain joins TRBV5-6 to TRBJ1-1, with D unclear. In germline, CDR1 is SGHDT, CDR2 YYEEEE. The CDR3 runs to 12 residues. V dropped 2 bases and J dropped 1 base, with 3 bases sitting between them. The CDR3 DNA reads TGTGCCAGCAGCTTTGGGAACACTGAAGCTTTCTTT. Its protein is CASSFGNTEAFF.

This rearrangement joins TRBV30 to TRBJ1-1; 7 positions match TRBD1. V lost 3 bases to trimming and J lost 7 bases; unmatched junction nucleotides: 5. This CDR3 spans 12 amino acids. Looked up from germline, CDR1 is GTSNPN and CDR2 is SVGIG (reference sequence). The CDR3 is CAWSDDRVEAFF. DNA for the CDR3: TGTGCCTGGAGCGACGACAGGGTTGAAGCTTTCTTT.

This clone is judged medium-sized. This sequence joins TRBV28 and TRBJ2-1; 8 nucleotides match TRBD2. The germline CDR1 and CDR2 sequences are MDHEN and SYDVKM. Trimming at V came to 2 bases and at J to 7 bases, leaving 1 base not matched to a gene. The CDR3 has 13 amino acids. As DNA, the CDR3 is TGTGCCAGCAGTTTAGCTAGCGGGAATGAGCAGTTCTTC. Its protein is CASSLASGNEQFF.

The chain's CDR3 is CASSSTRTGDDGYTF. The DNA of the CDR3 is TGTGCCAGCAGCTCAACCCGGACAGGGGATGATGGCTACACCTTC. This rearrangement joins TRBV7-6 to TRBJ1-2; 9 nucleotides align to TRBD1. Germline V gene data show CDR1 as SGHVS and CDR2 as FNYEAQ. The CDR3 runs to 15 residues. J gave up 6 bases and V 4 bases, and 9 bases lay outside the gene matches.

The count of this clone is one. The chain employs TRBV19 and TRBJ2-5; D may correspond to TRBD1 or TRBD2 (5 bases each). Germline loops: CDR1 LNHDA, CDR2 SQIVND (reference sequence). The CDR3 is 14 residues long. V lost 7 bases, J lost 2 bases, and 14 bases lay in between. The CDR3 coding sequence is TGTGCCAGTAACGGGGCGGGTTTACAAGAGACCCAGTACTTC. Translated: CASNGAGLQETQYF.

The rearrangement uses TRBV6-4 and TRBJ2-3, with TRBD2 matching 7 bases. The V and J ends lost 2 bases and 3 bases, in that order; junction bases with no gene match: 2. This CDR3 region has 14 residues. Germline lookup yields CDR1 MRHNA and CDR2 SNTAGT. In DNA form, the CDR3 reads TGTGCCAGCAGTGACGGGAGGGAGACAGATACGCAGTATTTT. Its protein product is CASSDGRETDTQYF.

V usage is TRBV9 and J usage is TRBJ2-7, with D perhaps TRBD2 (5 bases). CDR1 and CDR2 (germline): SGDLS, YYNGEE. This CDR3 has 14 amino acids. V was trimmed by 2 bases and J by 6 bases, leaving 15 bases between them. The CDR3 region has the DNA TGTGCCAGCAGCGTCGGGGTAGGCCTGGCCGAGCAGTACTTC. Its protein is CASSVGVGLAEQYF.

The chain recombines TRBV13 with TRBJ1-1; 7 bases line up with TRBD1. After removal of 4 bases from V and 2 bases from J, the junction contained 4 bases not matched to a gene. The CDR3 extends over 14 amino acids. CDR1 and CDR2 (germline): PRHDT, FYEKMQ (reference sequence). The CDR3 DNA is TGTGCCAGCAGCTGGGGACAGCTTAACACTGAAGCTTTCTTT. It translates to CASSWGQLNTEAFF.